Below, 31 T cell receptor beta chains from the same sample are listed, as sequenced in a study of T cell responses to AZD1222 COVID-19 vaccine. Clones were read by immunoSEQ multiplex PCR, and TCRdb kept only the in-frame ones, dropping some. The sample shows roughly 150,000 clones, around nine tenths of them seen only once. This specimen was peripheral blood, taken 28 days after the second AZD1222 dose. These receptors all stem from an adult who received the AZD1222 COVID-19 vaccine.

The genes are TRBV4-1 and TRBJ1-1; D remains ambiguous. CDR1 is MGHRA and CDR2 is YSYEKL in the germline V gene. Trimming took 0 bases from V and 1 from J, leaving 9 bases between them. CDR3 length: 15 amino acids. The CDR3 sequence: CASSQDTGGNTEAFF. CDR3 coding DNA: TGCGCCAGCAGCCAAGATACGGGAGGGAACACTGAAGCTTTCTTT.

The chain uses TRBV6-5 and TRBJ1-1; 10 bases are a match to TRBD1. The V and J ends lost 2 bases and 11 bases, in that order; junction bases with no gene match: 14. Germline lookup yields CDR1 MNHEY and CDR2 SVGAGI. The CDR3 contains 16 residues. The CDR3 region has the DNA TGTGCCAGCAGTTACGCCCCGGGACAGGGGAATACGCCGGCTTTCTTT. Residues: CASSYAPGQGNTPAFF.

V and J are TRBV9 and TRBJ2-1; D may be TRBD1 or TRBD2 (6 bases each). Germline V gene sequence: CDR1 SGDLS, CDR2 YYNGEE. The CDR3 is made up of 14 amino acids. The V end lost 0 bases, the J end lost 10 bases, and 14 bases lay between the germline ends. CDR3 amino acids: CASSVESLGGEQFF. The CDR3 DNA reads as TGTGCCAGCAGCGTAGAATCCCTCGGGGGCGAGCAGTTCTTC.

J is TRBJ1-2 and V is TRBV5-1; perhaps TRBD1 as D (5 bases). The CDR3 spans 14 residues. With 0 bases removed from V and 4 bases from J, the gap between germline ends came to 10 bases. Germline CDR1 is SGHRS and CDR2 is YFSETQ. CDR3 amino acids: CASSLGGARYGYTF. The CDR3, as DNA: TGCGCCAGCAGCTTGGGTGGGGCCCGCTATGGCTACACCTTC.

The V and J genes are TRBV6-2 or TRBV6-3 and TRBJ1-4; D is unclear. CDR1 and CDR2 (germline): MNHEY, SVGEGT. The CDR3 runs 16 residues. The ends were cut back, 6 bases at V and 5 bases at J, with 19 bases in the middle. CDR3 nucleotide sequence: TGTGCCAGCAGCCACGTCCGGGTTTATAAGAATGAAAAACTGTTTTTT. Amino acid sequence: CASSHVRVYKNEKLFF.

The V gene is TRBV9, the J gene TRBJ2-7, with 7 bases lining up with TRBD2. V shed 3 bases and J 2 bases; nucleotides not matched to a gene: 8. The germline CDR1 and CDR2 sequences are SGDLS and YYNGEE. The CDR3 spans 15 residues. CDR3 in amino acids: CASSGAGPDPYEQYF. The CDR3 DNA follows: TGTGCCAGCAGCGGAGCGGGGCCAGACCCCTACGAGCAGTACTTC.

J is TRBJ2-6 and V is TRBV7-8; TRBD1 aligns across 7 bases. The length of the CDR3 is 20 residues. V gave up 8 bases and J gave up 0 bases; unmatched junction bases: 19. CDR1 SGHVS and CDR2 FQNEAQ come from the germline V gene. CDR3 sequence reads: CASLPDRAPRPSSGANVLTF. In DNA, the CDR3 is TGTGCCAGCCTCCCCGACAGGGCACCCCGCCCCAGCTCTGGGGCCAACGTCCTGACTTTC.

The chain combines TRBV30 with TRBJ2-7; 7 bases agree with TRBD1. The CDR3 spans 16 residues. The ends lost 3 bases at V and 3 bases at J; junction bases unmatched: 14. The germline V gene encodes CDR1 GTSNPN and CDR2 SVGIG (reference sequence). The DNA of the CDR3 is TGTGCCTGGAGGGGGTGGCTACAGGGGATTTTCTACGAGCAGTACTTC. This gives the protein CAWRGWLQGIFYEQYF.

The chain combines TRBV5-4 with TRBJ1-2; 8 bases fit TRBD1. Germline-derived CDR1 and CDR2 are SGHNT and YYREEE (reference sequence). Germline trimming cut 3 bases from V and 7 bases from J; bases unmatched to any gene: 5. The CDR3 is made up of 13 amino acids. CDR3 residues: CASSSGGAIGYTF. CDR3 sequence (DNA): TGTGCCAGCAGCTCAGGGGGCGCGATTGGCTACACCTTC.

The V gene is TRBV19, the J gene TRBJ2-7, with D perhaps given as TRBD1 or TRBD2 (9 bases each). This CDR3 contains 11 residues. Trimming removed 8 bases from V and 12 bases from J, with 17 bases in between. Germline CDR1 reads LNHDA; CDR2 reads SQIVND (reference sequence). The CDR3 nucleotides read TGTGCCAGTGGGACAGGGACTAGCATGTACTTC. Encoded protein: CASGTGTSMYF.

The chain carries TRBV5-5 and TRBJ2-7; 11 bases are a match to TRBD1. Germline V lookup: CDR1 SGHKS, CDR2 YYEKEE (reference sequence). J was trimmed by 3 bases and V by 4 bases; bases with no gene match: 3. The CDR3 is made up of 14 amino acids. The CDR3 DNA reads as TGTGCCAGCAGCCGGACAGGGGGCATCTACGAGCAGTACTTC. Translating it yields CASSRTGGIYEQYF.

The J gene is TRBJ1-2, the V gene TRBV7-9; D remains unclear. This CDR3 comprises 13 residues. The ends were cut back, 4 bases at V and 8 bases at J, with 14 bases in the middle. CDR1 and CDR2 (germline): SEHNR, FQNEAQ (reference sequence). CDR3 protein: CASSSWTVYGYTF. In nucleotides, the CDR3 is TGTGCCAGCAGCTCCTGGACGGTGTACGGCTACACCTTC.

The CDR3 nucleotides are TGTGCCATCAGTGGGCGGGACAGCTCCATGAACACTGAAGCTTTCTTT. It encodes CAISGRDSSMNTEAFF. The gene calls are TRBV10-3 and TRBJ1-1; TRBD1 matches 7 bases. This CDR3 contains 16 residues. V lost 4 bases to trimming and J lost 0 bases; unmatched junction nucleotides: 8. CDR1 is ENHRY, CDR2 SYGVKD, per germline.

The chain recombines TRBV6-5 with TRBJ1-1; D is ambiguous. CDR1 is MNHEY and CDR2 is SVGAGI in the germline V gene. This CDR3 has 13 amino acids. V was cut by 6 bases and J by 2 bases, with 10 bases left in between. The CDR3 coding sequence is TGTGCCAGCAGCAAGGGCGAAAACACTGAAGCTTTCTTT. As protein: CASSKGENTEAFF.

This clone appeared a few times. The rearrangement links TRBV6-5 to TRBJ1-2, with 12 positions matching TRBD1. The germline CDR1 and CDR2 sequences are MNHEY and SVGAGI. V shed 7 bases, J shed 8 bases, and the junction held 11 bases outside the gene matches. This CDR3 region has 15 residues. As DNA, the CDR3 is TGTGCCAGCAACTCGGGACAGGGGGCATCCCGAGGCTACACCTTC. It translates to CASNSGQGASRGYTF.

The J gene is TRBJ2-7, the V gene TRBV7-2, with 7 nucleotides matching TRBD1. This CDR3 contains 14 residues. Losses at the gene ends were 6 bases for V and 3 bases for J; bases not matched to a gene: 8. The germline V gene encodes CDR1 SGHTA and CDR2 FQGNSA. CDR3: CASSWGTEGYEQYF. CDR3 nucleotides: TGTGCCAGCAGTTGGGGGACAGAAGGCTACGAGCAGTACTTC.

The chain combines TRBV29-1 with TRBJ2-6, with D unclear. Germline CDR1 and CDR2: SQVTM and ANQGSEA. The CDR3 has 13 residues. The V gene lost 4 bases and the J gene lost 0 bases, with 4 bases spanning the gap. The CDR3 nucleotides are TGCAGCGTTGCTCCCTCTGGGGCCAACGTCCTGACTTTC. It specifies CSVAPSGANVLTF.

This rearrangement joins TRBV2 to TRBJ2-7, with no clear D. V shed 4 bases and J shed 0 bases, with 10 bases lying between them. CDR1 SNHLY and CDR2 FYNNEI come from the germline V gene. CDR3 length: 14 amino acids. CDR3 sequence (DNA): TGTGCCAGCAGTGCGGACGGCTTCTCCTACGAGCAGTACTTC. It is translated as CASSADGFSYEQYF. Filled out from reference TRBV2 and TRBJ2-7, the complete variable domain reads EPEVTQTPSHQVTQMGQEVILRCVPISNHLYFYWYRQILGQKVEFLVSFYNNEISEKSEIFDDQFSVERPDGSNFTLKIRSTKLEDSAMYFCASSADGFSYEQYFGPGTRLTVT.

This clone occurred a few times. The CDR3 protein is CASSFPSPRQDEQFF. The CDR3 region has the DNA TGCGCCAGCAGCTTCCCTAGTCCCAGACAAGATGAGCAGTTCTTC. The chain combines TRBV5-1 with TRBJ2-1; the D is unclear. Germline CDR1 SGHRS, CDR2 YFSETQ. Trimming took 2 bases from V and 8 from J, leaving 17 bases between them. This CDR3 spans 15 amino acids.

The gene calls are TRBV7-9 and TRBJ1-1; tentatively, D is TRBD1 (6 bases). The germline CDR1 and CDR2 sequences are SEHNR and FQNEAQ (reference sequence). Trimming left V 0 bases short and J 1 base short, with 9 bases between. The CDR3 runs 15 residues. CDR3 residues: CASSLAGQPNTEAFF. CDR3 sequence (DNA): TGTGCCAGCAGCTTAGCCGGACAGCCGAACACTGAAGCTTTCTTT.

J is TRBJ1-2 and V is TRBV23-1, with D possibly being TRBD1 (6 bases). TRBV23-1 is given ORF status, its function remaining uncertain. V was cut by 2 bases and J by 5 bases, with 15 bases left in between. The CDR3 covers 15 residues. The CDR3 bases are TGCGCCAGCAGTCAACCGCCGGGACAAGGGTATGGCTACACCTTC. It codes for CASSQPPGQGYGYTF.

V gene TRBV2 combines with J gene TRBJ1-1; D is undetermined. V was pared by 6 bases and J by 8 bases, with 13 bases between. The CDR3 consists of 12 residues. CDR1 SNHLY and CDR2 FYNNEI come from the germline V gene. This CDR3 reads CASRRAEPEAFF. For the CDR3, the DNA is TGTGCCAGCAGGAGGGCAGAGCCCGAAGCTTTCTTT.

J is TRBJ1-2 and V is TRBV7-9, with D maybe TRBD1 (6 bases). Looked up from germline, CDR1 is SEHNR and CDR2 is FQNEAQ (reference sequence). V was shortened by 6 bases and J by 4 bases, with 15 bases between the two germline ends. This CDR3 contains 14 residues. CDR3 in DNA: TGTGCCAGCAGGAACCCAGGGGTAGGCTATGGCTACACCTTC. This sequence encodes CASRNPGVGYGYTF.

V is TRBV6-1 and J is TRBJ2-1, with 7 bases matching TRBD2. With V trimmed by 1 base and J by 2 bases, 2 bases remained unmatched. CDR1 is MNHNS, CDR2 SASEGT, per germline. The CDR3 consists of 15 residues. The CDR3: CASSEEAGAYNEQFF. The CDR3 region has the DNA TGTGCCAGCAGTGAAGAGGCGGGGGCCTACAATGAGCAGTTCTTC.

J is TRBJ1-5 and V is TRBV5-6; the D is unclear. In germline, CDR1 is SGHDT, CDR2 YYEEEE. The CDR3 has 16 residues. V was clipped by 0 bases and J by 4 bases, with 14 bases between them. In DNA, the CDR3 is TGTGCCAGCAGCTTGGCCGGGCAGACCAGAAATCAGCCCCAGCATTTT. Protein sequence: CASSLAGQTRNQPQHF.

The chain combines TRBV18 with TRBJ1-5; 7 bases align to TRBD1. Germline V lookup: CDR1 KGHSH, CDR2 LQKENI. CDR3 size: 15 residues. V dropped 5 bases and J dropped 4; count of bases not matched to a gene: 8. The CDR3 region is CASSSRDSGNQPQHF. CDR3 DNA sequence: TGTGCCAGCTCATCCCGGGACAGTGGTAATCAGCCCCAGCATTTT.

The J gene is TRBJ1-2, the V gene TRBV6-5, with D tentatively TRBD1 (5 bases). The V end lost 5 bases, the J end lost 1 base, and 8 bases lay between the germline ends. CDR3 length: 13 amino acids. CDR1 and CDR2 from the germline V gene are MNHEY and SVGAGI. The CDR3 DNA is TGTGCCAGCAGTCGCGGGGGTAACTATGGCTACACCTTC. Its protein product is CASSRGGNYGYTF.

The J gene is TRBJ1-6, the V gene TRBV27; 9 bases match TRBD1. This CDR3 is 14 amino acids long. Germline CDR1 MNHEY, CDR2 SMNVEV (reference sequence). With 0 bases clipped from V and 11 bases from J, the junction kept 2 bases outside the gene matches. CDR3 coding DNA: TGTGCCAGCAGTTTATCGGGACAGGGCACACCCCTCCACTTT. Translating it yields CASSLSGQGTPLHF.

The rearrangement joins TRBV20-1 to TRBJ2-5; D gene unclear. This CDR3 contains 11 residues. V was shortened by 1 base and J by 7 bases, with 7 bases between the two germline ends. Per the germline V gene, CDR1 is DFQATT and CDR2 is SNEGSKA (reference sequence). The CDR3 here is CSARASGTQYF. In DNA, the CDR3 is TGCAGTGCTAGAGCCTCTGGGACCCAGTACTTC.

The chain has TRBV14 and TRBJ2-1; no clear D. Trimming removed 0 bases at V and 7 bases at J, with 10 bases between. The CDR3 spans 14 residues. Looked up from germline, CDR1 is SGHDN and CDR2 is FVKESK. CDR3 loop: CASSQEVPRNEQFF. For the CDR3, the DNA is TGTGCCAGCAGCCAAGAGGTACCGAGGAATGAGCAGTTCTTC.

This clone came up once. The genes are TRBV4-2 and TRBJ1-4; TRBD1 is a possible D gene (6 bases). Germline lookup yields CDR1 LGHNA and CDR2 YNFKEQ. CDR3 length equals 16 residues. Trimming took off 4 bases at V and 3 bases at J, with 15 bases between the two ends. CDR3 sequence (DNA): TGTGCCAGCAGCCCCCGCCGGGGACACTCTAATGAAAAACTGTTTTTT. Residues: CASSPRRGHSNEKLFF.